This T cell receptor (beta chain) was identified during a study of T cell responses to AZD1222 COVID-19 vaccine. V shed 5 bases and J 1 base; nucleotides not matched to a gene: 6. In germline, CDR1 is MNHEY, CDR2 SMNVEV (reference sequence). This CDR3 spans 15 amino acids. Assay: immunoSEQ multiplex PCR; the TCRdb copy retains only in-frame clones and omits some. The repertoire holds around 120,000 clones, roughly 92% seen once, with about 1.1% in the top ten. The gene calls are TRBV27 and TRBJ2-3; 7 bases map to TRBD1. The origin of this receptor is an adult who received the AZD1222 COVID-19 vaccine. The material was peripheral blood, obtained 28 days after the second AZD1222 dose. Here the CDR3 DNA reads TGTGCCAGCAGTATCGGACAGGAACGCACAGATACGCAGTATTTT. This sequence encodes CASSIGQERTDTQYF.